These 9 T cell receptor beta chains were sequenced from one sample in a study of CD4 T cells in relation to SARS-CoV-2 and coronaviruses. TCRdb keeps only in-frame clones here, not all; method: immunoSEQ multiplex PCR. Of about 37,000 clones listed, about four fifths are singletons. Which antigens these TCRs recognize remains unknown. The sequenced sample was naive CD4+ T cells from PBMCs, cultured in vitro. Noted subset: naive CD4+ T cells isolated by negative enrichment. These receptors were collected from an adult with COVID-19.

The chain recombines TRBV24-1 with TRBJ2-5; 8 bases align to TRBD2. Germline CDR1 reads KGHDR; CDR2 reads SFDVKD. The CDR3 length is 15 residues. V lost 1 base, J lost 5 bases, and 5 bases stayed unmatched. The CDR3 DNA reads as TGTGCCACCAGTGATTTCGGGAGGGCCGTGGAGACCCAGTACTTC. As protein: CATSDFGRAVETQYF.

This clone was seen only a few times. The chain uses TRBV7-9 and TRBJ1-6; tentative D call: TRBD1 (6 bases). The CDR3 sequence is 15 residues long. Trimming pared 1 base from V and 2 bases from J, leaving 6 bases between. CDR1 is SEHNR and CDR2 is FQNEAQ in the germline V gene (reference sequence). In DNA form, the CDR3 reads TGTGCCAGCAGCTTAGAGGGGGCCTATAATTCACCCCTCCACTTT. Encoded protein: CASSLEGAYNSPLHF.

The V and J genes are TRBV27 and TRBJ2-7, with 9 bases fitting TRBD1. This CDR3 spans 17 amino acids. Trimming at V came to 1 base and at J to 2 bases, leaving 9 bases not matched to a gene. The germline gives CDR1 MNHEY, CDR2 SMNVEV (reference sequence). The CDR3 nucleotides are TGTGCCAGCAGTTTATTCCACAGGGGGCAACCTACCTACGAGCAGTACTTC. Protein: CASSLFHRGQPTYEQYF.

The chain combines TRBV7-8 with TRBJ2-7; no clear D. The CDR3 contains 12 residues. V dropped 3 bases and J dropped 3 bases, with 6 bases sitting between them. The V gene's germline CDR1 is SGHVS and CDR2 FQNEAQ. The CDR3 is CASSFSGYEQYF. The CDR3 coding sequence is TGTGCCAGCAGCTTCTCGGGCTACGAGCAGTACTTC.

CDR3 amino acids: CASSLGQREAFF. For the CDR3, the DNA is TGCGCCAGCAGCCTCGGACAGAGAGAAGCTTTCTTT. The chain couples TRBV5-1 to TRBJ1-1; tentative D call: TRBD1 (6 bases). V gave up 4 bases and J gave up 8 bases, with 12 bases separating them. The germline V gene encodes CDR1 SGHRS and CDR2 YFSETQ. The CDR3 is 12 residues long.

This clone was counted only a few times. The chain uses TRBV5-4 and TRBJ2-3, with 7 bases aligning to TRBD1. The junction had 2 bases not matched to a gene; V was cut back by 4 bases and J by 0 bases. Germline CDR1 reads SGHNT; CDR2 reads YYREEE (reference sequence). CDR3 length equals 14 residues. CDR3 residues: CASSPGQSTDTQYF. CDR3 in DNA: TGTGCCAGCAGCCCGGGACAGAGCACAGATACGCAGTATTTT. Variable domain in full (rest from reference TRBV5-4 and TRBJ2-3): ETGVTQSPTHLIKTRGQQVTLRCSSQSGHNTVSWYQQALGQGPQFIFQYYREEENGRGNFPPRFSGLQFPNYSSELNVNALELDDSALYLCASSPGQSTDTQYFGPGTRLTVL.

The genes are TRBV20-1 and TRBJ2-1; no clear D gene. V was clipped by 6 bases and J by 9 bases, with 12 bases between them. Germline V gene lookup returns CDR1 DFQATT and CDR2 SNEGSKA (reference sequence). CDR3 length: 11 residues. Here the CDR3 DNA reads TGCAGTGCCCCCTTATTTCGTGAGCAGTTCTTC. This sequence encodes CSAPLFREQFF.

The chain employs TRBV6-5 and TRBJ1-5, with D tentatively TRBD1 (6 bases). CDR3 length equals 14 residues. Trimming pared 2 bases from V and 2 bases from J, leaving 7 bases between. Germline loops: CDR1 MNHEY, CDR2 SVGAGI. CDR3 DNA sequence: TGTGCCAGCAGTTACAACAGGGGCAATCAGCCCCAGCATTTT. Protein product: CASSYNRGNQPQHF.

The table lists this clone with a few counts. The chain has TRBV7-9 and TRBJ1-5; D may be TRBD1 (5 bases). This CDR3 is built from 12 residues. Deletions cut 5 bases from V and 7 bases from J, with 9 bases between. Germline V CDR1 and CDR2: SEHNR, FQNEAQ (reference sequence). The CDR3 DNA sequence: TGTGCCAGCAGCGCTAAGGGGCAGCCCCAGCATTTT. As protein: CASSAKGQPQHF.